This T cell receptor beta chain was obtained from a study of cytomegalovirus exposure and HLA in healthy donors. About the study: Earlier work reported 117 million unique TCR beta sequences from some 180 million T cells. Study-wide results and caveats: Sequencing artifact likely explains a cluster of highly shared sequence variants.

Unrecorded immune exposures were likely, despite nominal health at sampling. As for this clone: Its antigen remains unknown.

PCR employed 60 Vbeta and 13 Jbeta primers. The assay was immunoSEQ multiplex PCR, and TCRdb's table has in-frame clones only and misses some. The repertoire holds 150,000 to 200,000 clones, with approximately 83% as singletons. The length of the CDR3 is 19 residues. Per the germline V gene, CDR1 is SGHDN and CDR2 is FVKESK. V was clipped by 0 bases and J by 0 bases, with 18 bases between them. The genes are TRBV14 and TRBJ1-3; no reliable D call. The TCR originated in a male donor in good health and CMV-seronegative. The sample consisted of PBMCs. The CDR3 coding sequence is TGTGCCAGCAGCCAAGAGGAGAGGCACTACTCTTTCTCTGGAAACACCATATATTTT. Amino acids: CASSQEERHYSFSGNTIYF.